The 29 T cell receptor beta chains given below trace back to one sample, sequenced in a study of cytotoxic CD8 clonotypes in ibrutinib-treated CLL. The assay was immunoSEQ multiplex PCR, and TCRdb's table has in-frame clones only and misses some. The table records about 300,000 clones, around 69% of them present only once. The sequencing used PBMCs, collected at disease progression, from a patient treated with ibrutinib. The receptors were sampled from a human donor with chronic lymphocytic leukemia.

The chain employs TRBV10-1 and TRBJ2-1, with 13 bases fitting TRBD2. The CDR3 totals 15 residues. The trim removed 3 bases at V and 8 bases at J, leaving 4 bases unmatched. The germline gives CDR1 WNHNN, CDR2 SYGVQD (reference sequence). The CDR3 reads CASSELAGGLHEQFF. CDR3 nucleotides: TGCGCCAGCAGTGAACTAGCGGGGGGGCTCCATGAGCAGTTCTTC.

The rearrangement joins TRBV5-6 to TRBJ1-2, with TRBD1 identical over 8 bases. The V segment lost 2 bases and the J segment 4 bases; nucleotides outside the gene matches: 4. CDR1 SGHDT and CDR2 YYEEEE come from the germline V gene. The CDR3 is 14 residues long. The chain's CDR3 is CASSFRGQVYGYTF. For the CDR3, the DNA is TGTGCCAGCAGCTTCAGGGGGCAGGTCTATGGCTACACCTTC.

V gene TRBV10-3 combines with J gene TRBJ2-5; 8 bases line up with TRBD2. The CDR3 contains 17 residues. The germline CDR1 and CDR2 sequences are ENHRY and SYGVKD. V shed 9 bases, J shed 2 bases, and the junction held 17 bases outside the gene matches. The CDR3 region has the DNA TGTGCCATGTCAAGCGGGAGAGTGGGGTTAATACAAGAGACCCAGTACTTC. Translated: CAMSSGRVGLIQETQYF.

The chain recombines TRBV10-1 with TRBJ2-2; the D gene is possibly TRBD2 (5 bases). CDR3 length: 15 amino acids. Germline-derived CDR1 and CDR2 are WNHNN and SYGVQD (reference sequence). The germline V and J ends were trimmed by 2 bases and 4 bases, with 11 bases remaining between them. CDR3 sequence: CASSERRAGTGELFF. The CDR3 DNA reads as TGCGCCAGCAGTGAGAGGCGTGCGGGCACCGGGGAGCTGTTTTTT.

V is TRBV25-1 and J is TRBJ2-5; the D is unclear. V dropped 3 bases and J dropped 0 bases, with 8 bases sitting between them. The CDR3 spans 14 residues. Germline CDR1 reads MGHDK; CDR2 reads SYGVNS. Written as DNA, the CDR3 is TGTGCCAGCAGTGAGGTGTGGTACCAAGAGACCCAGTACTTC. It is translated as CASSEVWYQETQYF.

This clone was seen many times. This chain uses TRBV5-1 with TRBJ1-2; maybe TRBD1 (5 bases). Trimming took 2 bases from V and 6 from J, leaving 17 bases between them. CDR1 SGHRS and CDR2 YFSETQ come from the germline V gene. There are 15 residues in the CDR3. As DNA, the CDR3 is TGCGCCAGCAGCTTTGAGGTTGACAGTTTAGATGGCTACACCTTC. It codes for CASSFEVDSLDGYTF.

This rearrangement joins TRBV7-2 to TRBJ2-7, with a weak D call TRBD1 (5 bases). The germline CDR1 and CDR2 sequences are SGHTA and FQGNSA. The CDR3 extends over 12 amino acids. The V end was cut by 0 bases, the J end by 5 bases, with 5 bases between. CDR3 region: CASSLAGDEQYF. The CDR3 region has the DNA TGTGCCAGCAGCTTAGCAGGGGACGAGCAGTACTTC.

This clone has just one count. This chain connects TRBV6-5 to TRBJ1-6, with 12 bases matching TRBD1. Germline trimming cut 8 bases from V and 10 bases from J; bases unmatched to any gene: 6. Germline CDR1 and CDR2: MNHEY and SVGAGI. The CDR3 is 14 residues long. CDR3 DNA sequence: TGTGCCAGCGGGACAGGGGGCCTGTGGTCACCCCTCCACTTT. The encoded protein is CASGTGGLWSPLHF.

The chain employs TRBV29-1 and TRBJ2-7, with 13 bases fitting TRBD2. This CDR3 comprises 18 residues. Germline CDR1 SQVTM, CDR2 ANQGSEA. V was pared by 6 bases and J by 2 bases, with 16 bases of the junction left unmatched. The CDR3 reads CSVLGLAGDGPTAYEQYF. In DNA, the CDR3 is TGCAGCGTCCTAGGACTAGCGGGAGATGGGCCTACTGCCTACGAGCAGTACTTC.

The chain links TRBV6-6 to TRBJ2-7; a weak D match, TRBD1 (6 bases). The CDR3 contains 11 residues. Per germline, CDR1 MNHNY and CDR2 SVGAGI (reference sequence). V was clipped by 8 bases and J by 3 bases, with 8 bases between them. The CDR3 DNA is TGTGCCAGCCTACAGGGCTACGAGCAGTACTTC. Protein product: CASLQGYEQYF.

The V call is TRBV5-1, the J call TRBJ1-2; D gene unclear. The length of the CDR3 is 14 residues. Per germline, CDR1 SGHRS and CDR2 YFSETQ. V was shortened by 0 bases and J by 2 bases, with 8 bases between the two germline ends. DNA for the CDR3: TGCGCCAGCAGCTTGGTTAAATCCAACTATGGCTACACCTTC. Residues: CASSLVKSNYGYTF. Based on the CDR3 plus reference TRBV5-1 and TRBJ1-2, the full variable domain is KAGVTQTPRYLIKTRGQQVTLSCSPISGHRSVSWYQQTPGQGLQFLFEYFSETQRNKGNFPGRFSGRQFSNSRSEMNVSTLELGDSALYLCASSLVKSNYGYTFGSGTRLTVV.

This clone was counted once. The chain uses TRBV19 and TRBJ2-5, with D tentatively TRBD1 (6 bases). The CDR3 totals 14 residues. The V gene's germline CDR1 is LNHDA and CDR2 SQIVND (reference sequence). The V and J ends lost 5 bases and 5 bases respectively, with 15 bases between them. CDR3: CASSQTGLRETQYF. CDR3 DNA sequence: TGTGCCAGTAGTCAAACAGGGCTCCGGGAGACCCAGTACTTC.

V and J are TRBV19 and TRBJ1-5; the match to TRBD1 covers 12 bases. Germline CDR1 reads LNHDA; CDR2 reads SQIVND (reference sequence). V dropped 4 bases and J dropped 4; count of bases not matched to a gene: 5. The CDR3 covers 16 residues. The CDR3 here is CASSRDRGLGNQPQHF. In DNA, the CDR3 is TGTGCCAGTAGTAGGGACAGGGGGCTAGGAAATCAGCCCCAGCATTTT.

The chain carries TRBV5-1 and TRBJ1-1, with D maybe TRBD1 (5 bases). Trimming left V 0 bases short and J 11 bases short, with 11 bases between. The CDR3 runs to 12 residues. The V gene's germline CDR1 is SGHRS and CDR2 YFSETQ. The CDR3 reads CASSLDGGMAFF. The CDR3 DNA follows: TGCGCCAGCAGCTTGGATGGGGGAATGGCTTTCTTT. Together with reference TRBV5-1 and TRBJ1-1, the CDR3 gives the full variable domain: KAGVTQTPRYLIKTRGQQVTLSCSPISGHRSVSWYQQTPGQGLQFLFEYFSETQRNKGNFPGRFSGRQFSNSRSEMNVSTLELGDSALYLCASSLDGGMAFFGQGTRLTVV.

V usage is TRBV18 and J usage is TRBJ2-1; D gene ambiguous. The CDR3 covers 16 residues. CDR1 and CDR2 from the germline V gene are KGHSH and LQKENI. V was cut by 0 bases and J by 6 bases, with 15 bases left in between. CDR3 in amino acids: CASSPPFTSSFNEQFF. The CDR3 coding sequence is TGTGCCAGCTCACCACCGTTCACGTCCAGCTTCAATGAGCAGTTCTTC.

This rearrangement joins TRBV7-9 to TRBJ2-3, with TRBD2 matching over 12 bases. This CDR3 is 15 amino acids long. V was pared by 5 bases and J by 3 bases, with 3 bases of the junction left unmatched. CDR1 and CDR2 (germline): SEHNR, FQNEAQ (reference sequence). CDR3 nucleotide sequence: TGTGCCAGCAGCCGGACTAGCGGGGCGACAGATACGCAGTATTTT. Its translation is CASSRTSGATDTQYF.

This clone was seen a handful of times. The chain recombines TRBV5-1 with TRBJ2-1, with 12 positions matching TRBD2. CDR1 is SGHRS and CDR2 is YFSETQ in the germline V gene. The J segment lost 9 bases and the V segment lost 0 bases, leaving 4 bases of the junction unmatched. The CDR3 covers 15 residues. CDR3 DNA: TGCGCCAGCAGCTTGGGACTAGCGGGGGAGGGTGAGCAGTTCTTC. Amino acid sequence: CASSLGLAGEGEQFF.

V is TRBV11-2 and J is TRBJ2-1; 11 nucleotides match TRBD2. Germline V gives CDR1 SGHAT, CDR2 FQNNGV. This CDR3 comprises 16 residues. Trimming took 4 bases from V and 8 from J; bases not matched to a gene: 10. The CDR3 coding sequence is TGTGCCAGCAGCTACGTGACTAGCGGGGTATTCTATGAGCAGTTCTTC. It yields the protein CASSYVTSGVFYEQFF.

The chain couples TRBV18 to TRBJ1-2; 9 bases line up with TRBD1. Per germline, CDR1 KGHSH and CDR2 LQKENI. Trimming at V came to 6 bases and at J to 4 bases, leaving 3 bases not matched to a gene. The CDR3 covers 13 residues. In DNA form, the CDR3 reads TGTGCCAGCTCGCTGGACAGGGGCTATGGCTACACCTTC. Its translation: CASSLDRGYGYTF.

This clone was recorded a few times. This chain links TRBV29-1 with TRBJ2-1, with D perhaps TRBD1 or TRBD2 (5 bases each). Germline V CDR1 and CDR2: SQVTM, ANQGSEA. Trimming took off 6 bases at V and 6 bases at J, with 15 bases between the two ends. There are 13 residues in the CDR3. The CDR3 DNA reads TGCAGCGTGACCAAGGGACCGGGCAATGAGCAGTTCTTC. It translates to CSVTKGPGNEQFF.

The V and J genes are TRBV7-8 and TRBJ2-7; D call uncertain. Germline V gene data show CDR1 as SGHVS and CDR2 as FQNEAQ. This CDR3 region has 12 residues. V lost 5 bases, J lost 2 bases, and 7 bases lay in between. The CDR3 reads CASSLLAYEQYF. The CDR3 nucleotides are TGTGCCAGCAGCCTCCTAGCCTACGAGCAGTACTTC.

V gene TRBV28 combines with J gene TRBJ2-3, with D unresolved. This CDR3 is 15 amino acids long. V was shortened by 3 bases and J by 5 bases, with 15 bases between the two germline ends. CDR1 is MDHEN, CDR2 SYDVKM, per germline. The CDR3 DNA reads as TGTGCCAGCAGTTTGGGCTATTCCAAGCGAGATACGCAGTATTTT. It specifies CASSLGYSKRDTQYF. Together with reference TRBV28 and TRBJ2-3, the CDR3 gives the full variable domain: DVKVTQSSRYLVKRTGEKVFLECVQDMDHENMFWYRQDPGLGLRLIYFSYDVKMKEKGDIPEGYSVSREKKERFSLILESASTNQTSMYLCASSLGYSKRDTQYFGPGTRLTVL.

This rearrangement joins TRBV27 to TRBJ2-1; 9 nucleotides align to TRBD1. CDR1 is MNHEY, CDR2 SMNVEV, per germline (reference sequence). Trimming cost V 2 bases and J 10 bases; bases outside gene matches: 9. This CDR3 is built from 15 residues. CDR3: CASSLPGTGSVEQFF. The CDR3 nucleotides are TGTGCCAGCAGTTTACCCGGGACAGGGTCGGTGGAGCAGTTCTTC.

Here the CDR3 DNA reads TGTGCCAGCTCACCCCTGTCGGGAGGGTACACAGATACGCAGTATTTT. Translated: CASSPLSGGYTDTQYF. V usage is TRBV18 and J usage is TRBJ2-3; TRBD2 aligns across 8 bases. The CDR3 extends over 16 amino acids. V was pared by 3 bases and J by 2 bases, with 7 bases of the junction left unmatched. The germline V gene has CDR1 KGHSH and CDR2 LQKENI.

V gene TRBV5-1 combines with J gene TRBJ2-2, with a tentative D call TRBD2 (6 bases). The germline V gene has CDR1 SGHRS and CDR2 YFSETQ. The V end was cut by 2 bases, the J end by 6 bases, with 11 bases between. The length of the CDR3 is 14 residues. The CDR3 region is CASSLGTPPGELFF. In nucleotides, the CDR3 is TGCGCCAGCAGCTTAGGGACTCCCCCCGGGGAGCTGTTTTTT.

The chain uses TRBV5-1 and TRBJ2-1; D might be TRBD2 (5 bases). Deletions cut 1 base from V and 0 bases from J, with 11 bases between. Germline CDR1 SGHRS, CDR2 YFSETQ. This CDR3 spans 16 amino acids. The CDR3: CASSLKAASSYNEQFF. The CDR3 nucleotides are TGCGCCAGCAGCTTGAAAGCGGCGAGCTCCTACAATGAGCAGTTCTTC.

This chain links TRBV7-9 with TRBJ2-1, with D possibly matching TRBD2 (6 bases). The V gene's germline CDR1 is SEHNR and CDR2 FQNEAQ (reference sequence). The V end was cut by 5 bases, the J end by 7 bases, with 12 bases between. The CDR3 totals 13 residues. CDR3 residues: CASSLGTQNEQFF. CDR3 bases: TGTGCCAGCAGCCTCGGGACTCAAAATGAGCAGTTCTTC.

V is TRBV4-1 and J is TRBJ2-1; D may be TRBD2 (7 bases). Germline V CDR1 and CDR2: MGHRA, YSYEKL. Trimming stripped 2 bases from V and 3 bases from J, with 14 bases between. CDR3 length: 16 amino acids. CDR3 nucleotides: TGCGCCAGCAGCCAACGTCGGGGGGCCGACTACAATGAGCAGTTCTTC. Protein product: CASSQRRGADYNEQFF.

V and J are TRBV19 and TRBJ1-1, with no clear D. Between the trimmed V and J ends, which lost 3 bases and 4 bases, there was a span of 6 bases. CDR1 LNHDA and CDR2 SQIVND come from the germline V gene (reference sequence). The CDR3 is made up of 12 amino acids. The CDR3 region is CASSMSVTEAFF. The CDR3 coding sequence is TGTGCCAGTAGTATGAGTGTCACTGAAGCTTTCTTT.